This T cell receptor (beta chain) was sequenced for a study of blood T cell repertoires in COVID-19. Sequencing used immunoSEQ multiplex PCR; TCRdb keeps in-frame clones, though not all of them. The sample lists approximately 140,000 clones; 70% to 80% were seen once. This sequence was found in a man aged 55-75 years with acute or convalescent COVID-19. Sample: peripheral blood.

This chain's CDR3 is CASSGRPEGGSPLHF. CDR3 DNA sequence: TGCGCCAGCAGCGGCCGACCAGAAGGCGGTTCACCCCTCCACTTT. The chain combines TRBV5-1 with TRBJ1-6; D uncertain. The V end lost 4 bases, the J end lost 9 bases, and 17 bases lay between the germline ends. Germline lookup yields CDR1 SGHRS and CDR2 YFSETQ. The CDR3 extends over 15 amino acids.